The rows below give T cell receptor beta chains drawn from one sample of a study of CD8+ T cells in alopecia areata. Data came from immunoSEQ multiplex PCR; TCRdb stores just in-frame clones and leaves some out. The sample contains some 130,000 clones, around 60% of which appear only once. This specimen was CD4+ T cells sorted from blood, taken at week 0. The origin of the receptors is a human donor with alopecia areata. CDR3s include the opening cysteine and the closing phenylalanine or tryptophan. A D gene is named only where the DNA matches it firmly. Not every row has a clone size; where given, it reads once, few, many or a size class.

>TRBJ1-2|TRBV5-6|-|-
TGTGCCAGCAGCTTGGCAGGGACCGCTAACTATGGCTACACCTTC
CASSLAGTANYGYTF
>TRBJ2-7|TRBV10-2|-|few
TGCGCCAGCAGGGACAGTTTCTACGAGCAATACTTC
CASRDSFYEQYF
>TRBJ1-6|TRBV2|-|-
TGTGCCAGCAGTGAAGCGGGAGCACGGGGTAGTTCACCCCTCCACTTT
CASSEAGARGSSPLHF
>TRBJ2-2|TRBV19|-|-
TGTGCCAGTAGTATCATCTCGTCCGGGGAGCTGTTTTTT
CASSIISSGELFF
>TRBJ1-6|TRBV9|-|-
TGTGCCAGCAGCGTAGGAGGCGGCAATTCACCCCTCCACTTT
CASSVGGGNSPLHF
>TRBJ2-5|TRBV5-1|-|-
TGCGCCAGCAGCTTGGGAGCTAGCTTCGAGACCCAGTACTTC
CASSLGASFETQYF
>TRBJ1-2|TRBV21-1|-|-
TGTGCCAGCAGCATGAGACTTAACTATGGCTACACCTTC
CASSMRLNYGYTF
>TRBJ2-1|TRBV4-2|-|-
TGTGCCAGCAGCCAAGCGGGCTTAGGCAACCCGAATGAGCAGTTCTTC
CASSQAGLGNPNEQFF
>TRBJ2-5|TRBV7-8|-|-
TGTGCCAGCAGCTTAGCTAGGGGTCCGGGGCGGGAGACCCAGTACTTC
CASSLARGPGRETQYF
>TRBJ1-5|TRBV30|-|-
TGTGCCTGGAGTGTAGCTGGGGGAAATCAGCCCCAGCATTTT
CAWSVAGGNQPQHF
>TRBJ1-2|TRBV4-2|-|-
TGTGCCAGCAGCCAAAACCGGCGGGAGGTCGACGGTGACTACACCTTC
CASSQNRREVDGDYTF
>TRBJ1-1|TRBV7-8|-|few
TGTGCCAGCAGCCTACAGGAGAACACTGAAGCTTTCTTT
CASSLQENTEAFF